The 18 T cell receptor beta chains below were found in one sample sequenced in a study of T cells in localized non-small cell lung cancer. The assay was immunoSEQ multiplex PCR, and TCRdb's table has in-frame clones only and misses some. Of about 24,000 clones listed, over 75% are singletons. The starting material was peripheral blood, obtained before any cancer treatment. Receptors originate from a male donor at least 60 years old with stage I squamous cell lung carcinoma.

The V and J genes are TRBV11-3 and TRBJ2-5, with D possibly called TRBD1 or TRBD2 (5 bases each). V was cut by 2 bases and J by 7 bases, with 20 bases left in between. The CDR3 runs to 16 residues. Germline lookup yields CDR1 SGHNT and CDR2 YENEEA. The CDR3 reads CASSLFVGDGRGTQYF. DNA of the CDR3: TGTGCCAGCAGCTTATTCGTGGGGGACGGACGAGGGACCCAGTACTTC.

This clone was recorded a few times. The rearrangement links TRBV4-3 to TRBJ1-6; TRBD1 might be the D (6 bases). The germline CDR1 and CDR2 sequences are LGHNA and YSLEER. The V end was cut by 4 bases, the J end by 4 bases, with 11 bases between. This CDR3 contains 15 residues. As DNA, the CDR3 is TGCGCCAGCAGCCTGGAGGGGGAGTATAATTCACCCCTCCACTTT. It codes for CASSLEGEYNSPLHF.

The gene calls are TRBV7-2 and TRBJ2-5; 9 nucleotides line up with TRBD1. V lost 3 bases and J lost 7; bases outside the gene matches: 6. Germline CDR1 and CDR2: SGHTA and FQGNSA. This CDR3 region has 14 residues. The CDR3 here is CASSLNRGQGTQYF. CDR3 DNA sequence: TGTGCCAGCAGCTTGAACAGGGGGCAGGGGACCCAGTACTTC.

J is TRBJ2-4 and V is TRBV29-1; 9 bases agree with TRBD2. CDR1 SQVTM and CDR2 ANQGSEA come from the germline V gene. The CDR3 covers 13 residues. V dropped 5 bases and J dropped 10; count of bases not matched to a gene: 9. CDR3 in amino acids: CSVRITTSGIQYF. CDR3 nucleotide sequence: TGCAGCGTTAGAATCACGACTAGCGGTATTCAGTACTTC.

V is TRBV6-5 and J is TRBJ2-7; no clear D gene. Germline V gene sequence: CDR1 MNHEY, CDR2 SVGAGI. The V end lost 3 bases, the J end lost 4 bases, and 4 bases lay between the germline ends. The CDR3 length is 11 residues. The CDR3 region is CASSYRYEQYF. The CDR3 nucleotides are TGTGCCAGCAGTTATCGGTACGAGCAGTACTTC.

In the case of this clone: The sample contains more than one DNA sequence encoding this CDR3. The rearrangement uses TRBV9 and TRBJ1-1; D not certain. The CDR3 covers 13 residues. Trimming removed 0 bases at V and 2 bases at J, with 5 bases between. Germline assignment: CDR1 SGDLS and CDR2 YYNGEE. The CDR3 DNA reads as TGTGCCAGCAGCGTAGGACGAAACACTGAAGCTTTCTTT. Its translation: CASSVGRNTEAFF.

This clone has a single count. This chain links TRBV11-1 with TRBJ2-5; TRBD1 might be the D (6 bases). The V gene lost 5 bases and the J gene lost 4 bases, with 23 bases spanning the gap. Germline values: CDR1 SGHAT, CDR2 FQDESV (reference sequence). The CDR3 length is 17 residues. The DNA for the CDR3 is TGTGCCAGCAGCCGTTCCGGACGGACCCCCAGGGGAGAGACCCAGTACTTC. Translated: CASSRSGRTPRGETQYF.

The chain links TRBV15 to TRBJ1-4, with a possible D match to TRBD1 (6 bases). Per the germline V gene, CDR1 is LNHNV and CDR2 is YYDKDF (reference sequence). V was pared by 0 bases and J by 8 bases, with 16 bases between. The CDR3 runs to 16 residues. CDR3 in DNA: TGTGCCACCAGCAGAGATAGGGGGGGCTCTGGGGAAAAACTGTTTTTT. This gives the protein CATSRDRGGSGEKLFF.

This clone came up once. The genes are TRBV29-1 and TRBJ2-7, with a weak D call TRBD1 (6 bases). This CDR3 contains 12 residues. The V gene lost 6 bases and the J gene lost 1 base, with 10 bases spanning the gap. Germline CDR1 SQVTM, CDR2 ANQGSEA. The CDR3 region has the DNA TGCAGCGTCCGAGGACAGTCCTACGAGCAGTACTTC. Translation gives CSVRGQSYEQYF.

The chain joins TRBV9 to TRBJ1-1; D is possibly TRBD1 (5 bases). The CDR3 length is 15 residues. Germline V gene lookup returns CDR1 SGDLS and CDR2 YYNGEE. The V end lost 3 bases, the J end lost 2 bases, and 14 bases lay between the germline ends. The CDR3 region is CASSALTALNTEAFF. Here the CDR3 DNA reads TGTGCCAGCAGCGCCCTGACAGCTTTAAACACTGAAGCTTTCTTT.

The V gene is TRBV7-9, the J gene TRBJ2-3; no clear D. Germline assignment: CDR1 SEHNR and CDR2 FQNEAQ (reference sequence). V was cut by 1 base and J by 3 bases, with 8 bases left in between. The CDR3 extends over 14 amino acids. The CDR3 protein is CASSLEGKTDTQYF. CDR3 nucleotide sequence: TGTGCCAGCAGCTTAGAAGGGAAAACAGATACGCAGTATTTT.

The chain joins TRBV7-6 to TRBJ2-1, with D perhaps matching TRBD2 (6 bases). The length of the CDR3 is 16 residues. The germline V gene encodes CDR1 SGHVS and CDR2 FNYEAQ. Trimming cost V 0 bases and J 6 bases, with 15 bases left between them. The CDR3 protein is CASSLALVAVINEQFF. Written as DNA, the CDR3 is TGTGCCAGCAGCTTAGCGTTGGTAGCGGTCATCAATGAGCAGTTCTTC.

The chain employs TRBV5-1 and TRBJ1-1, with a weak D call TRBD1 (5 bases). The CDR3 spans 14 residues. The germline CDR1 and CDR2 sequences are SGHRS and YFSETQ. Deletions cut 2 bases from V and 6 bases from J, with 14 bases between. CDR3 in DNA: TGCGCCAGCAGCTTCTCCCCGGGGGAGGCTGAAGCTTTCTTT. As protein: CASSFSPGEAEAFF.

The chain is built from TRBV9 and TRBJ2-7; D is uncertain. Germline CDR1 SGDLS, CDR2 YYNGEE. The V end was cut by 4 bases, the J end by 4 bases, with 15 bases between. The length of the CDR3 is 14 residues. CDR3 DNA sequence: TGTGCCAGCAGCTCAACCGACGCATCTTACGAGCAGTACTTC. Its protein is CASSSTDASYEQYF.

This rearrangement joins TRBV4-3 to TRBJ1-1; D might be TRBD1 (6 bases). The V gene lost 3 bases and the J gene lost 5 bases, with 13 bases spanning the gap. Germline V gene data show CDR1 as LGHNA and CDR2 as YSLEER. This CDR3 contains 14 residues. The CDR3 protein is CASSHGQPGTEAFF. Written as DNA, the CDR3 is TGCGCCAGCAGCCACGGACAGCCGGGGACTGAAGCTTTCTTT.

This clone was recorded only once. The gene calls are TRBV27 and TRBJ1-1, with D perhaps TRBD1 (5 bases). V shed 5 bases and J shed 4 bases, with 14 bases lying between them. The germline gives CDR1 MNHEY, CDR2 SMNVEV (reference sequence). The CDR3 contains 14 residues. The CDR3 region is CASSIRDPSTEAFF. The CDR3 DNA reads as TGTGCCAGCAGTATCAGGGACCCGAGCACTGAAGCTTTCTTT.

V is TRBV5-1 and J is TRBJ1-3; 9 bases map to TRBD1. Germline values: CDR1 SGHRS, CDR2 YFSETQ. Trimming at V came to 4 bases and at J to 8 bases, leaving 7 bases not matched to a gene. The CDR3 is made up of 14 amino acids. The CDR3 loop is CASSTGQGLDTIYF. The CDR3 nucleotides are TGCGCCAGCAGCACGGGACAGGGCTTGGACACCATATATTTT.

This chain links TRBV7-9 with TRBJ1-2; no firm D call. Trimming removed 4 bases at V and 3 bases at J, with 12 bases between. This CDR3 is 14 amino acids long. Germline V CDR1 and CDR2: SEHNR, FQNEAQ (reference sequence). CDR3 residues: CASSSTRSDYGYTF. CDR3 DNA sequence: TGTGCCAGCAGCTCCACCAGATCCGACTATGGCTACACCTTC. Based on the CDR3 plus reference TRBV7-9 and TRBJ1-2, the full variable domain is DTGVSQNPRHKITKRGQNVTFRCDPISEHNRLYWYRQTLGQGPEFLTYFQNEAQLEKSRLLSDRFSAERPKGSFSTLEIQRTEQGDSAMYLCASSSTRSDYGYTFGSGTRLTVV.